Below, 24 T cell receptor beta chains from the same sample are listed, as sequenced in a study of PD-1 blockade in classical Hodgkin lymphoma. TCRdb's table, derived via immunoSEQ multiplex PCR, lists solely in-frame clones and lacks some. The data show 25,000 to 35,000 clones, with less than 80% seen just once and more than 2.5% held by the top ten. Patients all relapsed after autologous stem cell transplantation, and there was variation in brentuximab vedotin exposure. The material was peripheral blood mononuclear cells (PBMCs), obtained before the second cycle of nivolumab. The source is a human donor with classical Hodgkin lymphoma.

The chain uses TRBV19 and TRBJ2-1, with TRBD1 as a possible D gene (8 bases). Germline V lookup: CDR1 LNHDA, CDR2 SQIVND (reference sequence). With 2 bases removed from V and 8 bases from J, the gap between germline ends came to 16 bases. The CDR3 extends over 15 amino acids. The CDR3 region has the DNA TGTGCCAGTAGTATAAGACAGGGGAGGGTCGATGAGCAGTTCTTC. As protein: CASSIRQGRVDEQFF.

This sequence joins TRBV5-3 and TRBJ2-1, with D possibly being TRBD2 (7 bases). TRBV5-3 is labeled an ORF, and its function is uncertain. CDR3 length equals 17 residues. Between the trimmed V and J ends, which lost 3 bases and 9 bases, there was a span of 25 bases. CDR3 sequence (DNA): TGTGCCAGAAGCTGCGAGGCTTTGGGGGGGCGTGAATCTGAGCAGTTCTTC. This codes for CARSCEALGGRESEQFF.

The gene calls are TRBV7-2 and TRBJ1-2; unclear D gene. Germline CDR1 reads SGHTA; CDR2 reads FQGNSA. The length of the CDR3 is 15 residues. The V end was cut by 5 bases, the J end by 0 bases, with 13 bases between. The CDR3 coding sequence is TGTGCCAGCAGCGATTCCAGGATCGCTAACTATGGCTACACCTTC. Protein: CASSDSRIANYGYTF.

This clone was seen more than once but under ten times. The chain links TRBV27 to TRBJ2-7; tentative D call: TRBD2 (5 bases). CDR3 length: 12 residues. Per germline, CDR1 MNHEY and CDR2 SMNVEV (reference sequence). With 3 bases removed from V and 5 bases from J, the gap between germline ends came to 8 bases. The CDR3 sequence: CASSFIGNEQYF. The CDR3 coding sequence is TGTGCCAGCAGTTTTATCGGGAACGAGCAGTACTTC.

This clone was observed a handful of times. A read error may account for a junction end that differs from germline. The chain couples TRBV4-1 to TRBJ1-2; D perhaps matches TRBD1 (6 bases). Germline V gene data show CDR1 as MGHRA and CDR2 as YSYEKL. This CDR3 region has 15 residues. The CDR3 sequence: CASNQVQGPNYGYTF. CDR3 nucleotide sequence: TGCGCCAGCAACCAAGTTCAGGGGCCGAACTATGGCTACACCTTC.

As regards this clone: This sample also contains other DNA sequences that code for the same CDR3. The chain joins TRBV6-5 to TRBJ1-2, with a weak D call TRBD1 (5 bases). Germline CDR1 is MNHEY and CDR2 is SVGAGI. The length of the CDR3 is 15 residues. With 0 bases removed from V and 4 bases from J, the gap between germline ends came to 12 bases. DNA for the CDR3: TGTGCCAGCAGTTACTCCCCGCGGGGCCCCTATGGCTACACCTTC. Translation: CASSYSPRGPYGYTF.

V is TRBV6-6 and J is TRBJ1-3, with D possibly being TRBD1 (5 bases). Trimming removed 2 bases from V and 2 bases from J, with 10 bases in between. Germline CDR1 reads MNHNY; CDR2 reads SVGAGI (reference sequence). The CDR3 is made up of 15 amino acids. The CDR3 DNA reads as TGTGCCAGCAGTTACGGGCAGGGAACTGGAAACACCATATATTTT. It translates to CASSYGQGTGNTIYF.

The V gene is TRBV6-1, the J gene TRBJ2-1; no clear D. Looked up from germline, CDR1 is MNHNS and CDR2 is SASEGT. V lost 2 bases and J lost 7, with 6 bases in between. This CDR3 has 12 amino acids. CDR3 sequence (DNA): TGTGCCAGCAGTGAAAACCGGAATGAGCAGTTCTTC. It yields the protein CASSENRNEQFF.

The gene calls are TRBV13 and TRBJ1-1, with D tentatively TRBD1 (5 bases). Trimming shortened V by 6 bases and J by 8 bases, and 16 bases separated the two germline ends. In germline, CDR1 is PRHDT, CDR2 FYEKMQ (reference sequence). This CDR3 is built from 13 residues. CDR3 residues: CASRFPPGGEAFF. The CDR3 DNA sequence: TGTGCCAGCAGATTCCCCCCGGGGGGGGAAGCTTTCTTT.

This rearrangement joins TRBV15 to TRBJ2-7; TRBD1 might be the D (5 bases). Trimming shortened V by 5 bases and J by 0 bases, and 11 bases separated the two germline ends. This CDR3 has 14 residues. Germline CDR1 LNHNV, CDR2 YYDKDF (reference sequence). CDR3: CATSPPDSSYEQYF. CDR3 coding DNA: TGTGCCACCAGCCCTCCCGACAGCTCCTACGAGCAGTACTTC.

The chain employs TRBV9 and TRBJ1-1; 7 bases align to TRBD1. Per germline, CDR1 SGDLS and CDR2 YYNGEE. This CDR3 contains 16 residues. V lost 0 bases, J lost 0 bases, and 5 bases stayed unmatched. Here the CDR3 reads CASSVVQGNMNTEAFF. In nucleotides, the CDR3 is TGTGCCAGCAGCGTAGTACAGGGGAACATGAACACTGAAGCTTTCTTT.

Turning to this clone: Germline is not matched at one junction end, which may reflect a read error. The chain recombines TRBV2 with TRBJ2-1; D is possibly TRBD2 (5 bases). This CDR3 has 14 residues. Germline V gives CDR1 SNHLY, CDR2 FYNNEI. CDR3 sequence reads: CASSEVESGYEKFF. CDR3 nucleotides: TGTGCCAGCAGTGAAGTGGAATCGGGGTATGAGAAGTTCTTC.

The chain couples TRBV6-5 to TRBJ1-1; D remains ambiguous. The CDR3 consists of 12 residues. The V gene's germline CDR1 is MNHEY and CDR2 SVGAGI. Trimming removed 8 bases from V and 1 base from J, with 8 bases in between. The CDR3 DNA reads as TGTGCCAGCCGGGAAGGGAACACTGAAGCTTTCTTT. This translates into CASREGNTEAFF.

The V gene is TRBV7-2, the J gene TRBJ1-5; the D is unclear. V was pared by 4 bases and J by 7 bases, with 11 bases between. The CDR3 covers 13 residues. CDR1 and CDR2 (germline): SGHTA, FQGNSA. CDR3 in amino acids: CASSSRSGQPQHF. In nucleotides, the CDR3 is TGTGCCAGCAGCTCACGGTCGGGACAGCCCCAGCATTTT.

CDR3 amino acids: CASSAGTDSYEQYF. The CDR3 DNA is TGTGCCAGCAGCGCAGGGACGGACTCCTACGAGCAGTACTTC. The genes are TRBV9 and TRBJ2-7; D is perhaps TRBD1 or TRBD2 (5 bases each). CDR1 and CDR2 (germline): SGDLS, YYNGEE. The CDR3 is made up of 14 amino acids. V lost 3 bases, J lost 0 bases, and 10 bases lay in between.

The V gene is TRBV6-1, the J gene TRBJ2-3, with D hard to call. Trimming removed 2 bases at V and 0 bases at J, with 12 bases between. The germline V gene encodes CDR1 MNHNS and CDR2 SASEGT. The length of the CDR3 is 16 residues. The CDR3 sequence is CASSERFGRSTDTQYF. The CDR3, as DNA: TGTGCCAGCAGTGAACGATTCGGGCGGAGCACAGATACGCAGTATTTT.

With regard to this clone: This sample also contains other DNA sequences that code for the same CDR3. CDR3 nucleotides: TGCGCCAGCAGCCAAGGCCCAGGGCTTAACTATGGCTACACCTTC. Translating gives CASSQGPGLNYGYTF. This chain uses TRBV4-3 with TRBJ1-2; D may be TRBD1 (5 bases). Germline CDR1 LGHNA, CDR2 YSLEER. V dropped 1 base and J dropped 1 base, with 10 bases sitting between them. The CDR3 sequence is 15 residues long.

This chain connects TRBV27 to TRBJ2-1; D unresolved. Germline CDR1 is MNHEY and CDR2 is SMNVEV (reference sequence). Between the trimmed V and J ends, which lost 5 bases and 3 bases, there was a span of 14 bases. CDR3 size: 15 residues. This CDR3 is CASSQTQLLYNEQFF. CDR3 in DNA: TGTGCCAGCAGTCAGACACAGCTCCTCTACAATGAGCAGTTCTTC.

The chain carries TRBV2 and TRBJ1-2, with D perhaps matching TRBD1 (5 bases). The germline gives CDR1 SNHLY, CDR2 FYNNEI. This CDR3 region has 14 residues. The V end was cut by 1 base, the J end by 6 bases, with 12 bases between. In DNA form, the CDR3 reads TGTGCCAGCAGTGAAGGAGGTAGGGGAGATGGCTACACCTTC. Encoded protein: CASSEGGRGDGYTF.

The chain combines TRBV6-1 with TRBJ1-1; perhaps TRBD1 as D (5 bases). Germline CDR1 is MNHNS and CDR2 is SASEGT. CDR3 size: 13 residues. V gave up 5 bases and J gave up 4 bases, with 11 bases separating them. In nucleotides, the CDR3 is TGTGCCAGCAGTTATGGGGGGGGCACTGAAGCTTTCTTT. This sequence encodes CASSYGGGTEAFF.

The chain uses TRBV6-5 and TRBJ1-1, with D perhaps TRBD1 (6 bases). The germline gives CDR1 MNHEY, CDR2 SVGAGI. Trimming removed 6 bases at V and 10 bases at J, with 12 bases between. CDR3 length: 11 amino acids. For the CDR3, the DNA is TGTGCCAGCAGGGGGGCAGGGTTAGCTTTCTTT. This codes for CASRGAGLAFF.

This clone appeared a few times. The chain is built from TRBV5-1 and TRBJ2-7, with D possibly matching TRBD1 (6 bases). The CDR3 is made up of 15 amino acids. Per the germline V gene, CDR1 is SGHRS and CDR2 is YFSETQ. V was cut by 4 bases and J by 6 bases, with 20 bases left in between. The CDR3 coding sequence is TGCGCCAGCAGCCCACATATCCGGGACAACGGCGAGCAGTACTTC. This gives the protein CASSPHIRDNGEQYF. The variable domain in full, with the rest retrieved from reference TRBV5-1 and TRBJ2-7, is KAGVTQTPRYLIKTRGQQVTLSCSPISGHRSVSWYQQTPGQGLQFLFEYFSETQRNKGNFPGRFSGRQFSNSRSEMNVSTLELGDSALYLCASSPHIRDNGEQYFGPGTRLTVT.

The V call is TRBV10-3, the J call TRBJ1-6; D ambiguous. Trimming removed 4 bases at V and 9 bases at J, with 13 bases between. Germline assignment: CDR1 ENHRY and CDR2 SYGVKD. This CDR3 has 14 amino acids. CDR3 DNA: TGTGCCATCAGTGTCCTGGAGAAGGGTTCACCCCTCCACTTT. This codes for CAISVLEKGSPLHF.

This sequence joins TRBV4-2 and TRBJ2-2; D gene ambiguous. The CDR3 runs to 14 residues. V lost 1 base and J 5 bases, leaving 8 bases between the germline ends. Germline CDR1 is LGHNA and CDR2 is YNFKEQ. The chain's CDR3 is CASSQGPATGELFF. DNA for the CDR3: TGTGCCAGCAGCCAAGGCCCCGCAACCGGGGAGCTGTTTTTT.